This T cell receptor beta chain is from a study of long-term antiretroviral therapy in people with HIV. Study summary: Initial samples were collected about a decade before the 2015 immediate-ART recommendation. Whole-study results and caveats: HIV repertoires covered narrower CDR3 length ranges than controls did.

A remark on this clone: Its antigen is currently unknown.

The run of the v3.0 immunoSEQ assay was at survey level. Target depth was 40,000-50,000 T-cell genomes per sample. Generated by immunoSEQ multiplex PCR, the TCRdb table keeps only in-frame clones and is missing some. Of around 29,000 clones in the sample, about 80% are singletons; the top ten hold approximately 7.2%. The V segment lost 3 bases and the J segment 6 bases; nucleotides outside the gene matches: 11. Germline CDR1 MNHEY, CDR2 SMNVEV (reference sequence). This CDR3 comprises 15 residues. The TCR sequence derives from a man aged 40-49 years with HIV. This specimen consisted of unsorted PBMCs, obtained 0.3 years after starting antiretroviral therapy. V usage is TRBV27 and J usage is TRBJ2-7, with 7 bases identical to TRBD2. The DNA for the CDR3 is TGTGCCAGCAGTTTCCTCACGGGGGGACCCATCGAGCAGTACTTC. Amino acid sequence: CASSFLTGGPIEQYF.